These 32 T cell receptor beta chains share one sample of origin, sequenced in a study of blood T cell repertoires in COVID-19. Repertoires were generated with immunoSEQ multiplex PCR, while TCRdb's copy carries only in-frame clones and drops some. The repertoire includes around 220,000 clones, about nine tenths of them detected once, and roughly 4.1% sits in the top ten. Specimen: peripheral blood. Every receptor here comes from a man in his forties or fifties with acute or convalescent COVID-19.

The chain joins TRBV6-5 to TRBJ2-5, with a possible D match to TRBD2 (6 bases). Germline V gene lookup returns CDR1 MNHEY and CDR2 SVGAGI. The ends were cut back, 11 bases at V and 7 bases at J, with 23 bases in the middle. This CDR3 region has 14 residues. This chain's CDR3 is CALGLGRVGGTQYF. The CDR3 DNA is TGTGCCCTGGGACTCGGACGCGTCGGTGGGACCCAGTACTTC.

The chain couples TRBV21-1 to TRBJ1-2; the DNA was not used to check the table's D call, TRBD1. TRBV21-1 is termed a pseudogene. This CDR3 comprises 17 residues. DNA for the CDR3: TGTGCCAGCAGCTCTCCCCCCCCGAGACAGGGTAACTATGGCTACACCTTC. Protein: CASSSPPPRQGNYGYTF.

The chain joins TRBV28 to TRBJ2-1; maybe TRBD1 (6 bases). Trimming pared 1 base from V and 5 bases from J, leaving 15 bases between. Per the germline V gene, CDR1 is MDHEN and CDR2 is SYDVKM. This CDR3 contains 16 residues. The CDR3 DNA is TGTGCCAGCAGTTTATCTCACGGGACAATAAACAATGAGCAGTTCTTC. Translated: CASSLSHGTINNEQFF.

The CDR3 region is CASSGGRGLQDEQYF. The CDR3, as DNA: TGCGCCAGCAGCGGGGGCAGGGGCCTCCAGGACGAGCAGTACTTC. J is TRBJ2-7 and V is TRBV5-1; the D gene is possibly TRBD1 (6 bases). The CDR3 has 15 residues. Trimming removed 4 bases at V and 5 bases at J, with 19 bases between. Germline CDR1 reads SGHRS; CDR2 reads YFSETQ.

The rearrangement links TRBV19 to TRBJ1-2, with 7 bases that match TRBD1. Per the germline V gene, CDR1 is LNHDA and CDR2 is SQIVND (reference sequence). The CDR3 length is 13 residues. The junction had 2 bases not matched to a gene; V was cut back by 4 bases and J by 3 bases. For the CDR3, the DNA is TGTGCCAGTAGTAGGACAGGAGACTATGGCTACACCTTC. This sequence encodes CASSRTGDYGYTF.

The genes are TRBV7-9 and TRBJ1-1, with D tentatively TRBD1 (5 bases). This CDR3 comprises 14 residues. V dropped 5 bases and J dropped 0 bases, with 10 bases sitting between them. Germline V gene sequence: CDR1 SEHNR, CDR2 FQNEAQ (reference sequence). CDR3 amino acids: CASSPTALNTEAFF. The DNA for the CDR3 is TGTGCCAGCAGCCCGACAGCCTTGAACACTGAAGCTTTCTTT.

V is TRBV7-9 and J is TRBJ2-6; TRBD1 matches 10 bases. CDR3 length: 17 amino acids. Germline V gene lookup returns CDR1 SEHNR and CDR2 FQNEAQ (reference sequence). The J segment lost 0 bases and the V segment lost 6 bases, leaving 5 bases of the junction unmatched. The CDR3 reads CASRSGQGDSGANVLTF. CDR3 nucleotides: TGTGCCAGCAGATCCGGACAGGGGGACTCTGGGGCCAACGTCCTGACTTTC.

This chain joins TRBV19 and TRBJ2-1; 8 positions match TRBD2. The CDR3 consists of 14 residues. V was clipped by 9 bases and J by 0 bases; unmatched bases: 4. CDR1 LNHDA and CDR2 SQIVND come from the germline V gene (reference sequence). CDR3 nucleotide sequence: TGTGCCAGCCAGCGGGGGAGCTCCTACAATGAGCAGTTCTTC. Its protein product is CASQRGSSYNEQFF.

J is TRBJ1-5 and V is TRBV4-1; 7 bases are shared with TRBD1. This CDR3 is 15 amino acids long. With V trimmed by 4 bases and J by 1 base, 4 bases remained unmatched. The germline CDR1 and CDR2 sequences are MGHRA and YSYEKL. This chain's CDR3 is CASSPLQGSNQPQHF. The CDR3 DNA follows: TGCGCCAGCAGCCCTTTACAGGGGAGCAATCAGCCCCAGCATTTT.

The chain couples TRBV18 to TRBJ1-5; TRBD1 matches 11 bases. CDR1 is KGHSH and CDR2 is LQKENI in the germline V gene. The CDR3 has 16 amino acids. The ends lost 6 bases at V and 2 bases at J; junction bases unmatched: 6. This chain's CDR3 is CASSSGTGGGNQPQHF. Here the CDR3 DNA reads TGTGCCAGCTCGTCCGGGACAGGGGGAGGCAATCAGCCCCAGCATTTT.

This clone was detected a few times. The chain recombines TRBV2 with TRBJ2-3, with TRBD1 matching 8 bases. V was pared by 5 bases and J by 1 base, with 23 bases of the junction left unmatched. Germline V gene data show CDR1 as SNHLY and CDR2 as FYNNEI. This CDR3 region has 21 residues. CDR3 sequence: CASSPPRLTGASYIRTDTQYF. CDR3 nucleotide sequence: TGTGCCAGCAGTCCCCCTCGATTGACAGGGGCCTCATATATCCGCACAGATACGCAGTATTTT.

The CDR3 coding sequence is TGTGCCAGCAGTGAATTAACAGGGAGATACACTGAAGCTTTCTTT. Its translation is CASSELTGRYTEAFF. The V and J genes are TRBV6-1 and TRBJ1-1; a possible D gene is TRBD1 (6 bases). The germline V gene encodes CDR1 MNHNS and CDR2 SASEGT. This CDR3 comprises 15 residues. V lost 2 bases and J 3 bases, leaving 13 bases between the germline ends.

The V gene is TRBV4-1, the J gene TRBJ1-2; no firm D call. The ends were cut back, 4 bases at V and 4 bases at J, with 16 bases in the middle. From germline, CDR1 is MGHRA and CDR2 YSYEKL. The CDR3 covers 15 residues. The CDR3 sequence: CASSPPERASYGYTF. The CDR3 coding sequence is TGCGCCAGCAGCCCTCCGGAGCGAGCCTCCTATGGCTACACCTTC.

V is TRBV7-2 and J is TRBJ2-7, with TRBD2 matching over 13 bases. With 9 bases clipped from V and 7 bases from J, the junction kept 3 bases outside the gene matches. CDR1 and CDR2 from the germline V gene are SGHTA and FQGNSA. The CDR3 sequence is 12 residues long. CDR3 protein: CASTGLAGEQYF. The CDR3 DNA reads as TGTGCCAGTACGGGACTAGCGGGGGAGCAGTACTTC.

This clone was seen a single time. The V and J genes are TRBV19 and TRBJ1-5; 9 bases agree with TRBD1. CDR1 is LNHDA and CDR2 is SQIVND in the germline V gene (reference sequence). The CDR3 runs 15 residues. Trimming at V came to 1 base and at J to 6 bases, leaving 4 bases not matched to a gene. The CDR3 here is CASSIGDRGSQPQHF. CDR3 nucleotide sequence: TGTGCCAGTAGTATAGGAGACAGGGGGTCTCAGCCCCAGCATTTT.

The chain couples TRBV10-1 to TRBJ2-2, with TRBD1 as a possible D gene (6 bases). V lost 6 bases, J lost 6 bases, and 17 bases lay in between. The V gene's germline CDR1 is WNHNN and CDR2 SYGVQD (reference sequence). There are 15 residues in the CDR3. CDR3 residues: CASSRQAGAAGELFF. The CDR3 DNA is TGCGCCAGCAGCAGACAGGCAGGGGCTGCCGGGGAGCTGTTTTTT.

The chain couples TRBV7-2 to TRBJ2-2; D is undetermined. The germline V gene has CDR1 SGHTA and CDR2 FQGNSA. The V and J ends lost 1 base and 4 bases respectively, with 10 bases between them. The CDR3 extends over 15 amino acids. CDR3 nucleotide sequence: TGTGCCAGCAGCTTAGAGGAGACGGGCACCGGGGAGCTGTTTTTT. Protein product: CASSLEETGTGELFF. Together with reference TRBV7-2 and TRBJ2-2, the CDR3 gives the full variable domain: GAGVSQSPSNKVTEKGKDVELRCDPISGHTALYWYRQSLGQGLEFLIYFQGNSAPDKSGLPSDRFSAERTGGSVSTLTIQRTQQEDSAVYLCASSLEETGTGELFFGEGSRLTVL.

The gene calls are TRBV5-4 and TRBJ2-5; D ambiguous. The CDR3 covers 13 residues. The V gene's germline CDR1 is SGHNT and CDR2 YYREEE (reference sequence). V lost 3 bases, J lost 2 bases, and 8 bases lay in between. CDR3 nucleotide sequence: TGTGCCAGCAGCTCTACCCCTCAAGAGACCCAGTACTTC. Translating gives CASSSTPQETQYF.

The chain is built from TRBV12-3 or TRBV12-4 and TRBJ2-7; a possible D gene is TRBD2 (6 bases). The CDR3 length is 13 residues. V lost 5 bases to trimming and J lost 3 bases, with 11 bases between them. The CDR3 sequence is CASSRSGVYEQYF. CDR3 sequence (DNA): TGTGCCAGCAGTAGGTCGGGGGTCTACGAGCAGTACTTC.

The V gene is TRBV6-2 or TRBV6-3, the J gene TRBJ1-1; 10 bases line up with TRBD1. The CDR3 is 20 residues long. Germline V CDR1 and CDR2: MNHEY, SVGEGT. J gave up 0 bases and V 2 bases, and 15 bases lay outside the gene matches. This chain's CDR3 is CASSYIRDRGSFTVNTEAFF. In DNA form, the CDR3 reads TGTGCCAGCAGTTACATTCGGGACAGGGGTTCTTTCACCGTGAACACTGAAGCTTTCTTT.

The V gene is TRBV4-1, the J gene TRBJ1-5, with 10 bases fitting TRBD1. The CDR3 spans 16 residues. Unmatched junction bases numbered 5, after V lost 4 bases and J lost 2 bases. Germline-derived CDR1 and CDR2 are MGHRA and YSYEKL. CDR3 residues: CASSPLGTGGNQPQHF. The DNA for the CDR3 is TGCGCCAGCAGCCCCCTCGGGACAGGGGGCAATCAGCCCCAGCATTTT.

The chain has TRBV4-1 and TRBJ2-7; 8 nucleotides match TRBD1. Germline loops: CDR1 MGHRA, CDR2 YSYEKL. The CDR3 has 15 residues. V lost 1 base, J lost 3 bases, and 5 bases stayed unmatched. CDR3 nucleotide sequence: TGCGCCAGCAGCCAAGTTCCGGACAGGGTCTACGAGCAGTACTTC. This codes for CASSQVPDRVYEQYF.

This chain uses TRBV12-3 or TRBV12-4 with TRBJ2-1; tentatively, D is TRBD1 (6 bases). CDR3 length: 12 amino acids. V shed 9 bases and J shed 5 bases, with 11 bases lying between them. The CDR3 loop is CASQGSNNEQFF. CDR3 DNA sequence: TGTGCCAGTCAGGGGTCGAACAATGAGCAGTTCTTC.

The V call is TRBV7-9, the J call TRBJ2-3; the D gene is possibly TRBD1 (6 bases). The V gene lost 0 bases and the J gene lost 4 bases, with 14 bases spanning the gap. This CDR3 has 16 residues. Germline CDR1 and CDR2: SEHNR and FQNEAQ (reference sequence). CDR3 DNA sequence: TGTGCCAGCAGCTTAGCTTTAACAGGGACGGCAGATACGCAGTATTTT. Amino acid sequence: CASSLALTGTADTQYF.

V gene TRBV10-3 combines with J gene TRBJ2-1; 11 nucleotides match TRBD1. Germline CDR1 and CDR2: ENHRY and SYGVKD. There are 15 residues in the CDR3. V shed 3 bases and J 8 bases; nucleotides not matched to a gene: 6. CDR3 loop: CAISDMDRGLDEQFF. DNA of the CDR3: TGTGCCATCAGTGATATGGACAGGGGGCTTGATGAGCAGTTCTTC.

The chain links TRBV29-1 to TRBJ1-5, with 7 bases identical to TRBD1. The V gene's germline CDR1 is SQVTM and CDR2 ANQGSEA. With V trimmed by 4 bases and J by 4 bases, 4 bases remained unmatched. This CDR3 spans 13 amino acids. In nucleotides, the CDR3 is TGCAGCGTTGTCGAGGGGGCTAATCAGCCCCAGCATTTT. Encoded protein: CSVVEGANQPQHF.

This rearrangement joins TRBV5-1 to TRBJ1-1; 10 positions agree with TRBD1. Germline assignment: CDR1 SGHRS and CDR2 YFSETQ. This CDR3 comprises 15 residues. V shed 0 bases, J shed 5 bases, and the junction held 4 bases outside the gene matches. The CDR3 spells CASSLAGQGGTEAFF. For the CDR3, the DNA is TGCGCCAGCAGCTTGGCCGGACAGGGGGGAACTGAAGCTTTCTTT.

This chain joins TRBV27 and TRBJ2-1, with 8 bases fitting TRBD2. V lost 5 bases to trimming and J lost 5 bases; unmatched junction nucleotides: 5. This CDR3 has 14 residues. Germline CDR1 and CDR2: MNHEY and SMNVEV (reference sequence). CDR3 DNA sequence: TGTGCCAGCAGTACGGGAGGGAGTAACAATGAGCAGTTCTTC. Translation: CASSTGGSNNEQFF.

The rearrangement uses TRBV6-5 and TRBJ2-5; 8 bases map to TRBD1. V shed 5 bases and J 9 bases; nucleotides not matched to a gene: 14. This CDR3 spans 15 amino acids. Germline V gene data show CDR1 as MNHEY and CDR2 as SVGAGI. CDR3 sequence (DNA): TGTGCCAGCAGTCGGGACAGGCGGGCTATTGAAGCCCAGTACTTC. Amino acid sequence: CASSRDRRAIEAQYF.

This rearrangement joins TRBV27 to TRBJ1-2; tentatively, D is TRBD1 (5 bases). The germline gives CDR1 MNHEY, CDR2 SMNVEV (reference sequence). Trimming pared 5 bases from V and 3 bases from J, leaving 13 bases between. There are 14 residues in the CDR3. This CDR3 reads CASSPAGRDYGYTF. As DNA, the CDR3 is TGTGCCAGCAGTCCTGCAGGGAGGGACTATGGCTACACCTTC.

The chain joins TRBV4-1 to TRBJ2-1; weak D call: TRBD2 (6 bases). Germline V gives CDR1 MGHRA, CDR2 YSYEKL. Trimming shortened V by 4 bases and J by 0 bases, and 16 bases separated the two germline ends. This CDR3 has 17 residues. DNA for the CDR3: TGCGCCAGCAGCCTCCATTCCGGGGGTACCTCCTACAATGAGCAGTTCTTC. Translated: CASSLHSGGTSYNEQFF.

CDR3 sequence (DNA): TGTGCCAGCAGTTACAGGGCGAGTAGCTCCTACAATGAGCAGTTCTTC. It specifies CASSYRASSSYNEQFF. The chain joins TRBV2 to TRBJ2-1; TRBD1 is a possible D gene (6 bases). Germline V gives CDR1 SNHLY, CDR2 FYNNEI. This CDR3 is built from 16 residues. V was shortened by 5 bases and J by 0 bases, with 14 bases between the two germline ends.